The clone carrying this T cell receptor beta chain was observed once. At one of its ends the junction is not consistent with the germline gene, which may arise from a read error. CDR3 length: 14 amino acids. Germline V gives CDR1 SSHAT, CDR2 FNYEAQ (reference sequence). The data stem from a study of shared clonotypes between healthy human individuals. Here immunoSEQ multiplex PCR was the method, and the copy in TCRdb shows in-frame clones only, minus some. In the table there are 800,000 or so clones, 90% to 97% of which are singletons. Naive-designated CD8 cells lacked CD45RO, were positively enriched for CCR7, and omitted terminally differentiated effector memory CD45RA+ cells. Recent acute infections and vaccinations were absent in the healthy HIV-negative adult donors.

The receptor's source is a man aged 25-40 years in good health. Sequencing used naive CD8+ T cells sorted from blood. The gene calls are TRBV7-7 and TRBJ2-7; 8 nucleotides match TRBD1. CDR3 sequence reads: CASRSGTGVYEQYF. In nucleotides, the CDR3 is TGTGCTAGCAGGTCCGGGACAGGCGTTTACGAGCAGTACTTC.